This T cell receptor beta chain was identified during a study of blood T cell repertoires in COVID-19. Study in general: From the United States, Italy and Spain came samples of acute and convalescent COVID-19. Sources were T cells, B-cell-depleted T cells, or PBMCs; the material itself was cDNA or gDNA.

The table came from immunoSEQ multiplex PCR; TCRdb's copy has only in-frame clones and leaves some out. This sample has a few hundred thousand clones, with 88% found just once. Germline CDR1 ENHRY, CDR2 SYGVKD. V was pared by 11 bases and J by 1 base, with 14 bases between. The CDR3 has 13 residues. Membership in each cohort depended on participant-reported clinical history. Two negative PCRs, clearance, or symptom resolution characterized the recovered Cohort 3 donors. The sample consisted of PBMCs or T cells enriched from blood (not recorded which). This chain uses TRBV10-3 with TRBJ1-1, with D possibly matching TRBD1 (5 bases). The TCR sequence derives from a young woman who had recovered from COVID-19. CDR3 in amino acids: CAAQAQGNTEAFF. CDR3 nucleotides: TGTGCCGCGCAGGCGCAGGGGAACACTGAAGCTTTCTTT.